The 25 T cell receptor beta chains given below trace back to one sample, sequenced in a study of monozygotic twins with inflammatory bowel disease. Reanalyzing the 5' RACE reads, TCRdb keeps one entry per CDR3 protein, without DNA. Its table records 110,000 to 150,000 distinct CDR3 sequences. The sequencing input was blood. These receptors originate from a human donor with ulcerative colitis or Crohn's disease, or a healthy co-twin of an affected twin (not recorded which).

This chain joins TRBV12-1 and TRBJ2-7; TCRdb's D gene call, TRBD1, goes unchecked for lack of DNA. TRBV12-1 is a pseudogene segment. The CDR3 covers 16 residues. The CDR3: CASSFPWDGGKGEQYF.

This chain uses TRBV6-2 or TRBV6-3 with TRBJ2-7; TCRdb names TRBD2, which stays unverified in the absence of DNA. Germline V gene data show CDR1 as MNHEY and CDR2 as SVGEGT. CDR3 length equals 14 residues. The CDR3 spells CASTGLAGAAEQYF.

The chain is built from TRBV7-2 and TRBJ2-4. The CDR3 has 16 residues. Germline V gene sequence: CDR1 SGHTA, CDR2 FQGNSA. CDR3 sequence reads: CASSLSGTSAKNIQYF.

The CDR3 loop reads CAGDRLNTEAFF. The chain employs TRBV30 and TRBJ1-1. The CDR3 runs 12 residues. Germline V lookup: CDR1 GTSNPN, CDR2 SVGIG (reference sequence).

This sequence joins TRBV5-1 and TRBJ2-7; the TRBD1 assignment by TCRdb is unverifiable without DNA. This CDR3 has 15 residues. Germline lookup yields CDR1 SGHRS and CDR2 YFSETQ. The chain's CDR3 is CASSLQGGSSYEQYF.

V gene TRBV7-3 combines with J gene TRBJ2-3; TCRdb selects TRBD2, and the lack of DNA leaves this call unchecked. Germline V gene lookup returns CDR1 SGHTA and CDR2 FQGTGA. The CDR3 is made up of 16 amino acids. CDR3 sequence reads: CASSLDTAGATDTQYF.

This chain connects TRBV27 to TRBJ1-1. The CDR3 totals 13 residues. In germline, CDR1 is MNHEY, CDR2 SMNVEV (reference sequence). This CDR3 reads CASSPLRGTEAFF.

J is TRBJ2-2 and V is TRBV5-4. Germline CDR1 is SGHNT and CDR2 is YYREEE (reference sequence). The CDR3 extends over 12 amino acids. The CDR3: CASSMIAGELFF.

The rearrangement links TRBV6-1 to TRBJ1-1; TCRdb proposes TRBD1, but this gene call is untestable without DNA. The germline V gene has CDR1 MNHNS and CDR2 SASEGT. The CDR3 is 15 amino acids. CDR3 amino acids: CASSEWDRLATEAFF.

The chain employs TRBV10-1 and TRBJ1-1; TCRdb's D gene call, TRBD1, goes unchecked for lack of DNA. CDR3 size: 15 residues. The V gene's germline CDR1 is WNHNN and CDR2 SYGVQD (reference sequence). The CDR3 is CASSESTGVDTEAFF.

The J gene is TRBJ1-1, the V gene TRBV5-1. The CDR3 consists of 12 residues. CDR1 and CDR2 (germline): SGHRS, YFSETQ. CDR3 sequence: CASSQDGVGAFF.

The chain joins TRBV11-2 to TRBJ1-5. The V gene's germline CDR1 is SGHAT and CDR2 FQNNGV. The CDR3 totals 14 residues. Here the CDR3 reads CASSITSAGQPQHF.

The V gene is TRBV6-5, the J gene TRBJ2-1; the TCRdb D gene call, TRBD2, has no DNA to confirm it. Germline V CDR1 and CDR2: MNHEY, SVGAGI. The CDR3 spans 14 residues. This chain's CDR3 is CASSYSAGYNEQFF.

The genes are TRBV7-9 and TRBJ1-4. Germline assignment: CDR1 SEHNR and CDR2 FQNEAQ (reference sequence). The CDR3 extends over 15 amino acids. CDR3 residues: CASSPTRDSGEKLFF.

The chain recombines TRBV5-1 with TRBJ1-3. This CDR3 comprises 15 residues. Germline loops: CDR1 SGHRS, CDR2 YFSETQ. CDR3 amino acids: CASSLAGGSGNTIYF.

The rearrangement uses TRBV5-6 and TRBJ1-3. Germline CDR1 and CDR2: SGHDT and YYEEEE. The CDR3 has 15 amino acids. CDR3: CASSSLGWAGNTIYF.

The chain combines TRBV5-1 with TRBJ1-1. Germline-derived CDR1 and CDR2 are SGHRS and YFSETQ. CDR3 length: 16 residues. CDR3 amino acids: CASSLARGGHYTEAFF.

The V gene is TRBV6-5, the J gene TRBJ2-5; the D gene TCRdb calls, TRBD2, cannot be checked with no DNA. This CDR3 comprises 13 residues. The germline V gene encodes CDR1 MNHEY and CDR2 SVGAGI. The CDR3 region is CASSYWKGQAQYF.

CDR3 protein: CASSLASDTQYF. This chain uses TRBV28 with TRBJ2-3. Germline V gene lookup returns CDR1 MDHEN and CDR2 SYDVKM. This CDR3 region has 12 residues.

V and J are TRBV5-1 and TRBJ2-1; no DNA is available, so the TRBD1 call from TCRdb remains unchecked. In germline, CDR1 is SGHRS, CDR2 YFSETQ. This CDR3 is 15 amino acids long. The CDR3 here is CASSATGGNYNEQFF.

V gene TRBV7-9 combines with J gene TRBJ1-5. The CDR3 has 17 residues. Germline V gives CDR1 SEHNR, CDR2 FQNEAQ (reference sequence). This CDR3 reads CASSLGGTGYGNQPQHF.

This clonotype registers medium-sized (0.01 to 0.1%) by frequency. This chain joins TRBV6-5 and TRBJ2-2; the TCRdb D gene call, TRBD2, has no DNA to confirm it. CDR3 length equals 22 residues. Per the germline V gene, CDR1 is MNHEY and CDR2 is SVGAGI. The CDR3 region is CASTLQTRLAVMGPANTGELFF.

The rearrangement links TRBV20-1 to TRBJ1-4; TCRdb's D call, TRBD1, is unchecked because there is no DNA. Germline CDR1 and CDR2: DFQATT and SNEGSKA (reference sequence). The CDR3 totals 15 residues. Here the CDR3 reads CSATPPGQVNEKLFF.

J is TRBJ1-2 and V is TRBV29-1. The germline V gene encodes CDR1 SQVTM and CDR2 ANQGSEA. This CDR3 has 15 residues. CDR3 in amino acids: CSVEGQRVRKNGYTF.

CDR3: CASSLGTSTDTQYF. The chain combines TRBV7-9 with TRBJ2-3. This CDR3 spans 14 amino acids. Germline V gene lookup returns CDR1 SEHNR and CDR2 FQNEAQ (reference sequence).